A selection of T cell receptor beta chains follows, all from one sample in a study of T cell responses to AZD1222 COVID-19 vaccine. Sequenced by immunoSEQ multiplex PCR; TCRdb stores in-frame clones only, minus some. The sample yields approximately 50,000 clones, approximately 89% seen once. The specimen was peripheral blood, collected on day 0 of MenACWY control vaccination. Receptors were obtained from an adult in good health. CDR3s include the opening cysteine and the closing phenylalanine or tryptophan. D genes are given only for firm matches. A clone size is listed for some rows: how often the clone was seen (once, few, many), or a class if it is expanded.

D gene	clone size	J gene	V gene	CDR3 protein	CDR3 DNA
TRBD1	.	TRBJ1-2	TRBV7-9	CASHPDRVSGYTF	TGTGCCAGCCATCCCGACAGGGTGAGTGGCTACACCTTC
.	few	TRBJ1-3	TRBV28	CASSFQEPGNTIYF	TGTGCCAGCAGTTTTCAAGAACCTGGAAACACCATATATTTT
TRBD1	.	TRBJ2-7	TRBV30	CAWSYALTGNEQYF	TGTGCCTGGAGTTACGCCCTGACAGGGAACGAGCAGTACTTC
.	.	TRBJ1-2	TRBV7-2	CASSLTGTTALGYTF	TGTGCCAGCAGCTTAACCGGGACAACTGCGTTGGGCTACACCTTC
.	once	TRBJ1-1	TRBV2	CASSGGGETEAFF	TGTGCCAGCAGTGGGGGAGGGGAAACTGAAGCTTTCTTT
TRBD2	.	TRBJ2-1	TRBV3-1/TRBV3-2	CASSQLSGRRDNEQFF	TGTGCCAGCAGCCAACTGAGCGGGAGACGTGACAATGAGCAGTTCTTC
.	.	TRBJ2-1	TRBV7-8	CASSPGGSSYNEQFF	TGTGCCAGCAGTCCTGGCGGTAGCTCCTACAATGAGCAGTTCTTC
.	.	TRBJ1-2	TRBV21-1	CASSKVNGNSLWGGYTF	TGTGCCAGCAGCAAAGTGAACGGCAACTCACTCTGGGGTGGCTACACCTTC
TRBD1	few	TRBJ1-5	TRBV10-2	CASSPGTGAQPQHF	TGCGCCAGCAGCCCCGGGACAGGGGCTCAGCCCCAGCATTTT
.	.	TRBJ2-1	TRBV5-1	CASMQTPGVRLNEQFF	TGCGCCAGCATGCAAACCCCAGGGGTCAGATTGAATGAGCAGTTCTTC
TRBD1	.	TRBJ1-5	TRBV27	CASSPGQGNQPQHF	TGTGCCAGCAGCCCGGGACAGGGGAATCAGCCCCAGCATTTT
.	.	TRBJ2-5	TRBV30	CAWSGLSGGTQYF	TGTGCCTGGAGTGGCCTTAGCGGAGGGACCCAGTACTTC
TRBD1	few	TRBJ1-2	TRBV6-2/TRBV6-3	CASSYSTTGTGVDGYTF	TGTGCCAGCAGTTACTCAACCACCGGGACAGGGGTGGATGGCTACACCTTC
.	.	TRBJ2-2	TRBV10-1	CASNARETGELFF	TGCGCCAGCAATGCCAGGGAAACCGGGGAGCTGTTTTTT
.	.	TRBJ2-7	TRBV10-3	CAISDLPRYEQYF	TGTGCCATCAGTGATTTACCGCGCTACGAGCAGTACTTC
TRBD1	.	TRBJ2-7	TRBV7-2	CASSLRQGSNEQYF	TGTGCCAGCAGCTTGAGACAGGGGTCCAACGAGCAGTACTTC
.	.	TRBJ2-7	TRBV29-1	CSVEEGGTSYEQYF	TGCAGCGTTGAAGAAGGCGGGACAAGCTACGAGCAGTACTTC
TRBD1	.	TRBJ1-6	TRBV30	CAWSPRQGVMAPLHF	TGTGCCTGGAGTCCCAGACAGGGGGTCATGGCACCCCTCCACTTT
TRBD2	.	TRBJ2-2	TRBV5-1	CASSPGLAGGANTGELFF	TGCGCCAGCAGCCCGGGACTAGCGGGAGGGGCTAACACCGGGGAGCTGTTTTTT
TRBD1	.	TRBJ1-1	TRBV6-2/TRBV6-3	CASSSLLITGDAFF	TGTGCCAGCAGTTCACTACTCATTACAGGGGACGCTTTCTTT
.	.	TRBJ2-5	TRBV18	CASSPAAETQYF	TGTGCCAGCTCACCGGCGGCGGAGACCCAGTACTTC
TRBD2	many	TRBJ2-7	TRBV27	CASSELAGAGEQYF	TGTGCCAGCAGTGAGCTAGCGGGAGCGGGCGAGCAGTACTTC
TRBD2	.	TRBJ2-2	TRBV18	CASSPLAGGLGELFF	TGTGCCAGCTCACCTCTAGCGGGAGGTCTCGGGGAGCTGTTTTTT